This T cell receptor (beta chain) emerged from a study of cytomegalovirus exposure and HLA in healthy donors. The CDR3 has 16 amino acids. From germline, CDR1 is WSHSY and CDR2 SAAADI. The V end was cut by 6 bases, the J end by 9 bases, with 26 bases between. Researchers ran the PCR with 60 Vbeta and 13 Jbeta primers. TCRdb's table, derived via immunoSEQ multiplex PCR, lists solely in-frame clones and lacks some. Of under 300,000 clones in the sample, 81% are singletons; the top ten hold about 8%. In nominal health when sampled, donors likely had unrecorded immune exposures nonetheless. Sequenced: PBMCs. The chain employs TRBV10-2 and TRBJ1-1, with a tentative D call TRBD1 (6 bases). The clonotype originates from a woman aged 60-75 years in good health and CMV-seropositive. CDR3 residues: CASRIGGDGGTVQAFF. The CDR3 DNA is TGCGCCAGCAGGATAGGGGGGGATGGCGGCACAGTCCAAGCTTTCTTT.